The 5 T cell receptor beta chains in this list originate from one sample, sequenced in a study of blood T cells in healthy people across ages (dated by TCRdb to 2013 to 2016). The library relied on 5' RACE. Data came from an Illumina HiSeq 2500. A second PCR of about 6 to 12 cycles was run with a J-beta primer mix and a sample-barcoded 5' primer. The raw public data were reprocessed by TCRdb itself: fastp quality trimming at Q25, MiXCR clonotype calling, in-frame beta chains only. Each CDR3 protein appears once, grouped with its most common genes and DNA. The sample table shows approximately 1,000,000 distinct CDR3 sequences, and more than 30% are seen once. 13% of the sample is in the top ten clones. Material: blood. Receptors originate from a man younger than 35 in good health.

The V gene is TRBV20-1, the J gene TRBJ2-5; TRBD2 matches 7 bases. Germline V CDR1 and CDR2: DFQATT, SNEGSKA (reference sequence). The CDR3 is made up of 14 amino acids. V dropped 5 bases and J dropped 11; count of bases not matched to a gene: 17. Here the CDR3 reads CSAPTSLLYNEQYF. The CDR3, as DNA: TGCAGTGCTCCGACTAGCTTGTTGTACAATGAGCAGTACTTC.

In regard to this clonotype: This may be a read error: a much more frequent sequence differs by one nucleotide. The rearrangement joins TRBV6-6 to TRBJ2-6; D gene uncertain. The CDR3 is 14 residues long. With 2 bases removed from V and 0 bases from J, the gap between germline ends came to 2 bases. Germline lookup yields CDR1 MNHNY and CDR2 SVGAGI (reference sequence). The CDR3 reads CASSYTSGANVLTF. CDR3 bases: TGTGCCAGCAGTTACACCTCTGGGGCCAACGTCCTGACTTTC.

This clonotype was counted between two and nine times. CDR3 region: CASSQEVVGGGGTEAFF. The CDR3 DNA sequence: TGCGCCAGCAGCCAAGAAGTCGTAGGGGGAGGGGGAACTGAAGCTTTCTTT. The chain carries TRBV4-3 and TRBJ1-1; possible D gene TRBD1, 6 bases. This CDR3 is built from 17 residues. CDR1 is LGHNA and CDR2 is YSLEER in the germline V gene. V lost 0 bases and J 5 bases, leaving 19 bases between the germline ends.

The rearrangement links TRBV4-3 to TRBJ1-5; 8 positions agree with TRBD1. This CDR3 has 15 residues. Germline V gene lookup returns CDR1 LGHNA and CDR2 YSLEER. With V trimmed by 1 base and J by 5 bases, 4 bases remained unmatched. Here the CDR3 DNA reads TGCGCCAGCAGCCAAGCGGACAGGGATGATCAGCCCCAGCATTTT. Its translation: CASSQADRDDQPQHF.

The chain employs TRBV3-1 and TRBJ1-2, with D perhaps TRBD1 (5 bases). The CDR3 runs 15 residues. Germline-derived CDR1 and CDR2 are LGHDT and YNNKEL (reference sequence). Trimming took off 4 bases at V and 4 bases at J, with 16 bases between the two ends. CDR3 coding DNA: TGTGCCAGCAGCCCGGGGACCGGACCTTTCTATGGCTACACCTTC. It yields the protein CASSPGTGPFYGYTF.